A selection of T cell receptor beta chains follows, all from one sample in a study of shared clonotypes between healthy human individuals. Sequencing used immunoSEQ multiplex PCR; TCRdb keeps in-frame clones, though not all of them. The sample contains around 1,100,000 clones, 60% to 85% of which appear only once. The sequenced sample consisted of memory CD4+ T cells from PBMCs. The receptors stem from a man between 18 and 29 years old in good health. Some clones in this sample may be carry-over from other donors' samples. The CDR3 runs from the conserved cysteine through the conserved F or W. D genes are given only for firm matches. Clone size appears in some rows only: once, few, many, or a class for an expanded clone.

clone size: many; J gene: TRBJ1-2; D gene: NA; V gene: TRBV28; CDR3 DNA: TGTGCCAGCAAAACTACAGGGAAAGGCTACACCTTC; CDR3 protein: CASKTTGKGYTF
clone size: NA; J gene: TRBJ1-2; D gene: NA; V gene: TRBV20-1; CDR3 DNA: TGCAGTGCTCTCGACTGGCCGGCGCGCACCTTC; CDR3 protein: CSALDWPARTF
clone size: many; J gene: TRBJ1-2; D gene: TRBD1; V gene: TRBV14; CDR3 DNA: TGTGCCAGCAGCCGACAGGGCTATGGCTACACCTTC; CDR3 protein: CASSRQGYGYTF
clone size: NA; J gene: TRBJ2-7; D gene: NA; V gene: TRBV6-6; CDR3 DNA: TGTGCCAGCAGTTACGCGGGCCAAAACGGCCCCCAGTACTTC; CDR3 protein: CASSYAGQNGPQYF
clone size: few; J gene: TRBJ2-1; D gene: TRBD2; V gene: TRBV5-1; CDR3 DNA: TGCGCCAGCAGCTTGATACCGGGGGGCAATGAGCAGTTCTTC; CDR3 protein: CASSLIPGGNEQFF
clone size: NA; J gene: TRBJ2-3; D gene: NA; V gene: TRBV11-2; CDR3 DNA: TGTGCCAGCACGCAAGGCAGGGGGGTAGCGGGGACAGATACGCAGTATTTT; CDR3 protein: CASTQGRGVAGTDTQYF
clone size: NA; J gene: TRBJ2-1; D gene: NA; V gene: TRBV10-3; CDR3 DNA: TGTGCCATCAGTGAGTCGATAGGTAGGGAGCAGTTCTTC; CDR3 protein: CAISESIGREQFF
clone size: few; J gene: TRBJ1-1; D gene: NA; V gene: TRBV30; CDR3 DNA: TGTGCCTGGAGTCGGAGAACTGAAGCTTTCTTT; CDR3 protein: CAWSRRTEAFF
clone size: NA; J gene: TRBJ2-3; D gene: TRBD2; V gene: TRBV5-5; CDR3 DNA: TGTGCCAGCAGCCAGACTAGCGGGAGCGGCACAGATACGCAGTATTTT; CDR3 protein: CASSQTSGSGTDTQYF
clone size: NA; J gene: TRBJ1-2; D gene: NA; V gene: TRBV9; CDR3 DNA: TGTGCCAGCAGCGCACCAACCCCGGGCTACACCTTC; CDR3 protein: CASSAPTPGYTF
clone size: NA; J gene: TRBJ2-7; D gene: NA; V gene: TRBV5-6; CDR3 DNA: TGTGCCAGCAGCAATTTTTGGGGGGATTACTACGAGCAGTACTTC; CDR3 protein: CASSNFWGDYYEQYF
clone size: NA; J gene: TRBJ1-4; D gene: NA; V gene: TRBV28; CDR3 DNA: TGTGCCAGCAGCCCCTTGGGCGAAAAACTGTTTTTT; CDR3 protein: CASSPLGEKLFF
clone size: NA; J gene: TRBJ1-5; D gene: NA; V gene: TRBV6-1; CDR3 DNA: TGTGCCAGCACTTCCGGGACGGTTAGCAATCAGCCCCAGCATTTT; CDR3 protein: CASTSGTVSNQPQHF
clone size: NA; J gene: TRBJ2-1; D gene: NA; V gene: TRBV7-2; CDR3 DNA: TGTGCCAGCAGCTCTACCAGGGGAGAGCAGTTCTTC; CDR3 protein: CASSSTRGEQFF
clone size: NA; J gene: TRBJ1-1; D gene: NA; V gene: TRBV9; CDR3 DNA: TGTGCCAGCAGCGTAGCAGCCATGAACACTGAAGCTTTCTTT; CDR3 protein: CASSVAAMNTEAFF
clone size: NA; J gene: TRBJ2-3; D gene: NA; V gene: TRBV14; CDR3 DNA: TGTGCCAGCACTCCCCCGGGAGCCACAGATACGCAGTATTTT; CDR3 protein: CASTPPGATDTQYF
clone size: NA; J gene: TRBJ1-3; D gene: NA; V gene: TRBV28; CDR3 DNA: TGTGCCAGCAGTCCCGGGGCAGAAGCTGGAAACACCATATATTTT; CDR3 protein: CASSPGAEAGNTIYF
clone size: NA; J gene: TRBJ2-5; D gene: NA; V gene: TRBV5-1; CDR3 DNA: TGCGCCAGCAGCAACTCGGGACAAAAAGAGACCCAGTACTTC; CDR3 protein: CASSNSGQKETQYF
clone size: NA; J gene: TRBJ2-3; D gene: NA; V gene: TRBV5-1; CDR3 DNA: TGCGCCAGCAGCTTCTCCCCCCCCGAGAACACAGATACGCAGTATTTT; CDR3 protein: CASSFSPPENTDTQYF
clone size: NA; J gene: TRBJ1-3; D gene: NA; V gene: TRBV9; CDR3 DNA: TGTGCCAGCAGCGTGTCTGGAAACACCATATATTTT; CDR3 protein: CASSVSGNTIYF
clone size: NA; J gene: TRBJ2-7; D gene: TRBD2; V gene: TRBV2; CDR3 DNA: TGTGCCAGCAGTCCCTCCCCGGGACTAGCGGGAGATGTCACCTACGAGCAGTACTTC; CDR3 protein: CASSPSPGLAGDVTYEQYF
clone size: NA; J gene: TRBJ1-1; D gene: NA; V gene: TRBV10-3; CDR3 DNA: TGTGCCATCAGTGTCAAGGGACCCACTGAAGCTTTCTTT; CDR3 protein: CAISVKGPTEAFF
clone size: NA; J gene: TRBJ1-3; D gene: NA; V gene: TRBV10-3; CDR3 DNA: TGTGCCATCAGTGAAAAGACGGGTTACTCTGGAAACACCATATATTTT; CDR3 protein: CAISEKTGYSGNTIYF
clone size: NA; J gene: TRBJ1-1; D gene: NA; V gene: TRBV28; CDR3 DNA: TGTGCCAGCAGTTTATTGATCGGGTCCGCGTATGAAGCTTTCTTT; CDR3 protein: CASSLLIGSAYEAFF
clone size: NA; J gene: TRBJ2-7; D gene: NA; V gene: TRBV7-2; CDR3 DNA: TGTGCCAGCAGCGCCGGGACTTCACAAAACCTCTACGAGCAGTACTTC; CDR3 protein: CASSAGTSQNLYEQYF